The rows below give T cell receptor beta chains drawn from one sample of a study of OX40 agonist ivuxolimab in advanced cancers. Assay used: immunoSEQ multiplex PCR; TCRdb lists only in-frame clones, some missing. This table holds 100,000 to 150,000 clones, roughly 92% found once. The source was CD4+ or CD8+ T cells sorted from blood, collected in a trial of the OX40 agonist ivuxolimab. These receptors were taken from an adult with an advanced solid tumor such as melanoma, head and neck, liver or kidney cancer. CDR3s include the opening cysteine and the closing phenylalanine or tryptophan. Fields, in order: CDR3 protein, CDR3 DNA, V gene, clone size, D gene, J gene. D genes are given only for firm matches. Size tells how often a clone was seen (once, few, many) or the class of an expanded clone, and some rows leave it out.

CASSIFAGEDTGELFF TGTGCCAGTAGTATTTTTGCGGGCGAGGACACCGGGGAGCTGTTTTTT TRBV19 once - TRBJ2-2
CASSVDGSLNTEAFF TGTGCCAGCAGCGTAGACGGCAGCTTGAACACTGAAGCTTTCTTT TRBV9 - - TRBJ1-1
CASSLLSGRHEQYF TGTGCCAGCAGCTTGCTGAGCGGGAGACACGAGCAGTACTTC TRBV5-6 once TRBD2 TRBJ2-7
CASKDGNTEAFF TGTGCCAGCAAGGACGGGAACACTGAAGCTTTCTTT TRBV28 - - TRBJ1-1
CASSFPKGQGNEKLFF TGTGCCAGCAGTTTCCCAAAAGGACAGGGTAATGAAAAACTGTTTTTT TRBV28 - TRBD1 TRBJ1-4
CASSPGQFEAFF TGTGCCAGCAGCCCGGGACAATTTGAAGCTTTCTTT TRBV5-4 - - TRBJ1-1
CASSSFQGATGNTIYF TGTGCCAGCAGTTCTTTTCAGGGAGCGACAGGAAACACCATATATTTT TRBV28 - - TRBJ1-3
CASSLPQGGNTLQETQYF TGTGCCAGCAGCCTACCCCAAGGGGGAAACACGTTACAAGAGACCCAGTACTTC TRBV7-9 - - TRBJ2-5
CASSFSRTLSLYEQYF TGTGCCAGCAGTTTTTCGCGGACACTTAGTCTTTACGAGCAGTACTTC TRBV28 once - TRBJ2-7
CASSVTGVHEQYF TGTGCCAGCAGCGTAACAGGGGTCCACGAGCAGTACTTC TRBV5-6 - TRBD1 TRBJ2-7
CASSYRQGGETQYF TGTGCCAGCAGCTACCGACAGGGGGGGGAGACCCAGTACTTC TRBV11-3 - TRBD1 TRBJ2-5
CASSLGEQETQYF TGTGCCAGCAGCTTAGGTGAACAAGAGACCCAGTACTTC TRBV11-2 - - TRBJ2-5
CASSGDRVHNEQFF TGTGCCAGCAGCGGGGACAGGGTTCACAATGAGCAGTTCTTC TRBV9 - TRBD1 TRBJ2-1
CASSVAGSGIDTEAFF TGTGCCAGCAGCGTAGCAGGGTCTGGGATCGACACTGAAGCTTTCTTT TRBV9 - - TRBJ1-1
CASSLDRGSSYEQYF TGCGCCAGCAGCCTCGACAGGGGGAGCTCCTACGAGCAGTACTTC TRBV4-3 once TRBD1 TRBJ2-7
CASIPPGQKIGLAGPDLTDTQYF TGTGCCAGCATCCCCCCAGGCCAGAAGATTGGACTAGCGGGACCAGATTTAACAGATACGCAGTATTTT TRBV28 - TRBD2 TRBJ2-3
CASSPGTSGINTQYF TGTGCCAGCAGCCCTGGGACTAGCGGGATAAATACGCAGTATTTT TRBV7-2 - TRBD2 TRBJ2-3
CASSVWGGNQPQHF TGTGCCAGCAGCGTGTGGGGGGGAAATCAGCCCCAGCATTTT TRBV9 - - TRBJ1-5
CASSGETISYNEQFF TGTGCCAGTAGTGGGGAGACAATCTCCTACAATGAGCAGTTCTTC TRBV19 - - TRBJ2-1
CASTRTSGMGKGGEQFF TGTGCCAGCACCCGGACTAGCGGAATGGGAAAGGGAGGTGAGCAGTTCTTC TRBV2 - TRBD2 TRBJ2-1
CASGRTDTEAFF TGTGCCAGCGGCAGGACGGACACTGAAGCTTTCTTT TRBV7-9 - - TRBJ1-1
CASSSDGATNEKLFF TGCGCCAGCAGTTCGGACGGTGCAACTAATGAAAAACTGTTTTTT TRBV5-1 - - TRBJ1-4
CASSSGRGQFGQETQYF TGTGCCAGCAGCTCAGGACGGGGTCAATTTGGCCAAGAGACCCAGTACTTC TRBV7-9 - - TRBJ2-5
CASSWGGNTEAFF TGTGCCAGCAGTTGGGGTGGGAACACTGAAGCTTTCTTT TRBV28 - - TRBJ1-1
CASSLTLNQPQHF TGTGCCAGCAGCTTAACTCTGAATCAGCCCCAGCATTTT TRBV7-2 - - TRBJ1-5
CASRRLAGDQETQYF TGTGCCAGCAGGCGACTAGCGGGAGATCAAGAGACCCAGTACTTC TRBV14 - TRBD2 TRBJ2-5
CASRSGGAGLEKLFF TGTGCCAGCAGATCAGGGGGCGCTGGGCTTGAAAAACTGTTTTTT TRBV27 - TRBD1 TRBJ1-4
CASSLVFQGIDNQPQHF TGTGCCAGCAGCTTAGTCTTCCAGGGCATTGACAATCAGCCCCAGCATTTT TRBV5-8 - - TRBJ1-5
CASSELQGTEAFF TGTGCCAGCAGTGAACTACAGGGGACTGAAGCTTTCTTT TRBV6-1 - TRBD1 TRBJ1-1
CASGPKTTDSSGNTIYF TGTGCCAGCGGCCCTAAGACGACGGACAGCTCTGGAAACACCATATATTTT TRBV21-1 - - TRBJ1-3
CASSQAGYGYTF TGCGCCAGCAGCCAAGCGGGGTATGGCTACACCTTC TRBV4-3 - - TRBJ1-2
CASSLLIQGTEAFF TGCGCCAGCAGCCTGCTCATTCAGGGCACTGAAGCTTTCTTT TRBV5-1 once - TRBJ1-1
CASSQEEGGRGYQPQHF TGTGCCAGCAGCCAAGAAGAGGGCGGCAGGGGTTATCAGCCCCAGCATTTT TRBV4-2 - - TRBJ1-5
CASSQGLASRSNEQFF TGTGCCAGCAGCCAAGGGCTAGCTTCAAGGTCAAATGAGCAGTTCTTC TRBV14 - - TRBJ2-1
CASSGYNTEAFF TGTGCCAGCAGCGGGTACAACACTGAAGCTTTCTTT TRBV9 - - TRBJ1-1
CASSLGGGETQYF TGTGCCAGCAGCTTAGGGGGGGGAGAGACCCAGTACTTC TRBV7-8 - TRBD2 TRBJ2-5
CASSWGLAGASTGELFF TGCGCCAGCAGCTGGGGACTAGCGGGAGCGAGCACCGGGGAGCTGTTTTTT TRBV5-1 - TRBD2 TRBJ2-2
CASSLVGGYEQYF TGTGCCAGCAGTTTAGTTGGGGGTTACGAGCAGTACTTC TRBV27 once - TRBJ2-7
CASRKGGSSYEQYF TGTGCCAGCAGAAAAGGGGGGAGCTCCTACGAGCAGTACTTC TRBV27 - - TRBJ2-7
CASVPPLGEVTDTQYF TGTGCCAGCGTGCCCCCCTTAGGGGAAGTCACAGATACGCAGTATTTT TRBV28 - - TRBJ2-3